This TCR beta chain was obtained from a study of cytomegalovirus exposure and HLA in healthy donors (dated by TCRdb to about 2017). Regarding the research as a whole: In an earlier analysis of around 540 of the donors, under 300 Gb of sequence data and 95 million to 130 million unique TCR beta sequences from 150 million to 200 million T cells were reported. The aim of the study was to test whether cataloging public T cell receptors could identify signatures of past pathogen exposure. Four to six DR-DQ haplotypes were handled as single units for association and clustering, since linkage in the cohort was strong. The number of donors typed differed by locus, with about 629-630 for A, B, C, DRB1 and DQB1, more than 500 for DQA1, under 610 for DPA1, and approximately 470 for DPB1. Donor age, sex, ethnicity and CMV serostatus were compiled together with the repertoire data. Besides the first cohort of more than 650 subjects, a separate validation cohort made up of roughly 120 different subjects was used. An early release covering over 500 HLA-typed donors comprised about 300 gigabases of sequencing data and about 90 million unique TCR sequences. Rather than using new phenotypic data, the later analysis identified candidate immune exposures from TCR beta sequences and from how often those sequences occurred across donors. The genetic ancestry cluster associated with self-reported Caucasian donors included about four fifths of the roughly 400 genotyped donors. To study patterns of TCR occurrence, a later analysis re-analyzed previously published TCR beta repertoires from more than 550 donors and added high-resolution HLA genotyping. Every discovery cohort repertoire had been produced on one sequencing platform. An earlier analysis of several hundred of the donors applied high-throughput TCR beta sequencing to assess whether each TCR beta V gene segment acted as functional or pseudogenic. The study profiled the T cell repertoires of about 720 subjects by immunosequencing and related them to cytomegalovirus serostatus. HLA typing included class I and class II loci at four-digit resolution. The study combined high-throughput TCR immunosequencing, statistical association of individual TCRs with disease status, and machine learning to predict cytomegalovirus infection status. Among some 400 genotyped donors of the cohort, an average of about 240,000 unique TCR beta nucleotide sequences were sequenced per donor, about a sixth of them non-productive. Genome-wide SNP genotypes for about 65% of the 666 donors were used in a later genetic analysis, which treated that subset as a discovery cohort.

Libraries were constructed by the immunoSEQ multiplex PCR assay. For the multiplex PCR, a mixture combining 60 forward primers for TCR Vbeta segments and 13 reverse primers for TCR Jbeta segments was used. The CDR3 region of rearranged TCR beta genes was amplified from genomic DNA by a multiplex PCR assay. Amplified TCR beta libraries were sequenced as 87-base-pair reads on the Illumina HiSeq System. The study's own analysis went as follows. A later analysis counted approximately 84 million unique TCR beta chains across the 500 to 850 repertoires, and around 9.9 million of these chains were shared by at least two donors. Raw reads were error-corrected and collapsed into unique sequences by a nearest-neighbor algorithm in which closely related sequences were merged to remove PCR and sequencing errors. To assign V, D and J gene segments, CDR3 sequences were aligned to IMGT reference sequences. Each retained sequence needed at least a six-nucleotide match to both a V gene segment and a J gene segment. A rearrangement was called productive if the CDR3 had no stop codons and remained in frame with V and J, and every other rearrangement was called non-productive. Following IMGT convention, CDR3 was defined as the stretch from the second conserved V-encoded cysteine up to the conserved J-encoded phenylalanine. In an earlier analysis of 500 to 650 of the donors, sequences lacking an unambiguous match to a single V gene segment were excluded. In an earlier analysis of about 590 of the donors, a V segment was called functional when productive rearrangements were above 56.7%, and segregating when the standard deviation between donors exceeded 5%. To diagnose cytomegalovirus status from the catalog of TCR beta chain sequences, a statistical classification framework was built. In a later analysis, TCR nucleotide sequences were compared against IMGT/GENE-DB human TR gene sequences so that V and J genes could be assigned. The TCRdist pipeline was used in a later analysis to assign CDR3 sequences and most-parsimonious VDJ recombination scenarios. In a later analysis, every TCR beta chain was defined by the combination of its CDR3 amino acid sequence and its V-gene family, and reads without a unique V-gene family were dropped. As a way to deal with suspected cross-contamination and a sequencing artifact, a later analysis dropped 450 to 600 nucleotide sequences that were highly shared and had low generation probability. In a later analysis, a clonal expansion index was calculated for each public chain from normalized within-repertoire ranks of inferred template counts. Generation probabilities in a later analysis came from a VDJ recombination model fitted to out-of-frame rearrangements, and those results were checked against IGoR. A later analysis scored TCR-TCR, TCR-HLA and TCR-CMV co-occurrence with hypergeometric tests, applying a repertoire-size bias correction to TCR pairs. False discovery rates were estimated in a later analysis by permuting HLA or CMV assignments 20 times. A later analysis grouped co-occurring TCRs with DBSCAN, adding TCRdist sequence similarity when clustering within HLA-allele-positive subsets. Repertoires with fewer than 30,000 or more than 120,000 public chains were left out of co-occurrence clustering, as were five repertoires with anomalous nucleotide sharing. TCRdb took this table from immuneACCESS and kept in-frame rearrangements with V and J called. Such tables lack part of the clones; where checked against another copy, unresolved V genes explain under half of the gap, and the rest is unexplained. That table supplies the V and J calls and clone size; D and trimming were determined from the DNA. This sample gives approximately 170,000 clones in total; 77% of them show up just once. Of the sample, 7.4% falls within the top ten clones.

Study-wide conclusions, independent of this receptor: A later analysis reported that several top co-occurrence clusters appeared linked to parvovirus B19, influenza, CMV and Epstein-Barr virus. This cohort had only TCR beta chains sequenced, and the lack of alpha or paired-chain data limited which features could be detected. According to a later genetic analysis, donors in an Asian-associated ancestry cluster had fewer N-insertions in productive TCRs than the roughly 660-donor mean. Some IMGT-functional V segments, including TRBV6-2 and TRBV6-3, could not be distinguished by the 87-base-pair reads and were therefore excluded. According to a later analysis, most CMV-associated TCR beta chains appeared to be HLA-restricted, and the HLA associations seemed to be driven largely by CMV exposure. Because some donors lacked HLA typing at each locus, the association tests relied only on the typed subset. A cluster of highly shared sequence variants was judged likely to represent a technical artifact of the sequencing pipeline. In the study, some 180 TCR beta chains were listed as associated with cytomegalovirus. Presence/absence analyses assumed roughly uniform sequencing depth across donors, an assumption that may not hold. The authors suggested that the approach could potentially be generalized to other disease states and immunological phenotypes. The classifier was reported to diagnose cytomegalovirus status with high specificity and sensitivity in both the original and validation cohorts. When HLA alleles, especially DR and DQ, strongly co-occurred, TCR associations were difficult to assign to individual alleles. Broadly in line with IMGT annotations, most TCR beta V segments showed up in productive rearrangements about 87% or about 30% of the time in an earlier analysis of approximately 600 of the donors. In a later analysis, HLA-associated TCR beta chains were found to be more clonally expanded and to have lower generation probabilities than equally common non-associated chains. Correlated functional status among segregating V segments might reflect linkage disequilibrium, but an unknown experimental factor could not be ruled out. According to a later analysis, TCR association rates differed among HLA loci, with DRB1 alleles showing the most associated TCRs and HLA-C alleles showing the fewest. Immune exposure information for the cohort was limited to CMV serostatus. A further reported finding was that TCR beta sequences accurately predicted the HLA-A and HLA-B alleles for most subjects in the first cohort. Three of the identified cytomegalovirus-associated TCR beta chains were confirmed in vitro to be specific for cytomegalovirus antigens. The earlier analysis of some 540 of the donors excluded roughly 17 rarely observed V segments, including chromosome 9 orphons, because counts were too low. At a false discovery rate of 0.05, a later analysis linked around 15,000 TCR beta sequences to specific HLA alleles. Most TCR sequences were seen in very few donors, while some public TCRs were found in many individuals. In a later genetic analysis, a missense DCLRE1C variant was associated with V-gene and J-gene trimming of TCR beta chains, and the association was replicated in an independent cohort.

The cohort consisted of approximately 690 healthy bone marrow donors. Cohort members were all nominally healthy when sampled, although unrecorded immune exposures were likely present. The donor tested CMV seropositive, placing the donor among the 250 to 300 seropositive members of the cohort. A peripheral blood sample was provided by each donor, and peripheral blood mononuclear cells were used for TCR beta sequencing. The Qiagen DNeasy Blood Extraction Kit was used to extract genomic DNA from the blood cell samples. The CDR3 sequence holds 14 residues, the cysteine and phenylalanine included. The CDR3 DNA has 42 bases and is translated from base 1. CDR1 and CDR2 are read off the germline V gene (reference sequence) as MNHNY and SVGAGI. Unmatched junction bases come to 6, with V trimmed by 7 bases and J by 4 bases. Of note for this clone: What antigen it recognizes has not been identified. Per-nucleotide qualities are absent, and no much larger clonotype sits a single base away.

The sequencing sample was made of PBMCs. The chain employs TRBV6-6 and TRBJ1-5; 8 bases in between match TRBD1. This clonotype was obtained from a male donor in good health and CMV-seropositive. The CDR3 is CASKRQGSNQPQHF. The nucleotides are TGTGCCAGCAAGCGACAGGGGAGTAATCAGCCCCAGCATTTT.